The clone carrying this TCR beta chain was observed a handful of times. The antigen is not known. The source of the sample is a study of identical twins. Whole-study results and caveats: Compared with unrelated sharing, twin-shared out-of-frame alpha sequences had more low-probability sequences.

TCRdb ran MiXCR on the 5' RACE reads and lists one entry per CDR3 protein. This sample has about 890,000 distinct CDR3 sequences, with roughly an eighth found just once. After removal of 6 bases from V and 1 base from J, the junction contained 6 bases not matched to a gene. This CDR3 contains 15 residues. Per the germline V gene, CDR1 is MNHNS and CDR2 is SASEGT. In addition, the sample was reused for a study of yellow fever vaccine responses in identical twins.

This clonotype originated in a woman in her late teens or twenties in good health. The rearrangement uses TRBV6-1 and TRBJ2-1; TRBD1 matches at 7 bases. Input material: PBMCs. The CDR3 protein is CASSVDRASYNEQFF. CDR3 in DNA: TGTGCCAGCAGCGTCGACAGGGCTTCCTACAATGAGCAGTTCTTC.